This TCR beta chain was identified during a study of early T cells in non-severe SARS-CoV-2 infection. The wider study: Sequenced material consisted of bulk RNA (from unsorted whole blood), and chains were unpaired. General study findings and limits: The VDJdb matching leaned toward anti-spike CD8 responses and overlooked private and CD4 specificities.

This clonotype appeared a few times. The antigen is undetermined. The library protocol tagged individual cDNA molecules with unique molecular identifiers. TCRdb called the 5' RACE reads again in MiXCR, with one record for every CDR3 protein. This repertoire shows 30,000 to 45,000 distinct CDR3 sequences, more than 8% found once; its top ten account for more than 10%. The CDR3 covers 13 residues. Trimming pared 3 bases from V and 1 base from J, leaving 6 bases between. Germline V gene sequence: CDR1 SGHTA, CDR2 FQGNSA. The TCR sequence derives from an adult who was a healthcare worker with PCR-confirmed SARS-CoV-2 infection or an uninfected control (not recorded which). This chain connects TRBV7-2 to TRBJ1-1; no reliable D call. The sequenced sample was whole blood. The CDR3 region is CASSFNGNTEAFF. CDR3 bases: TGTGCCAGCAGCTTTAACGGGAACACTGAAGCTTTCTTT.